Below, 30 T cell receptor beta chains from the same sample are listed, as sequenced in a study of blood T cell repertoires in COVID-19. TCRdb keeps only in-frame clones here, not all; method: immunoSEQ multiplex PCR. The sample has 95,000 to 150,000 clones, roughly 75% seen once. Sequencing was performed on peripheral blood. The source of these receptors is a man between 60 and 75 years old with active or convalescent COVID-19.

This clone has just a few counts. V is TRBV5-1 and J is TRBJ2-7, with D possibly matching TRBD1 (6 bases). Germline V gives CDR1 SGHRS, CDR2 YFSETQ. Trimming pared 4 bases from V and 5 bases from J, leaving 16 bases between. This CDR3 is 14 amino acids long. The CDR3 spells CASSQTGLLNEQYF. The CDR3 DNA follows: TGCGCCAGCAGCCAAACAGGGTTGTTAAACGAGCAGTACTTC.

The rearrangement uses TRBV29-1 and TRBJ2-7, with 8 bases fitting TRBD1. CDR3 length: 14 amino acids. Germline values: CDR1 SQVTM, CDR2 ANQGSEA. Trimming cost V 3 bases and J 2 bases; bases outside gene matches: 6. CDR3 in amino acids: CSVEGRDRPYEQYF. Here the CDR3 DNA reads TGCAGCGTTGAGGGGCGGGACAGGCCCTACGAGCAGTACTTC.

The chain joins TRBV11-3 to TRBJ1-1; D is possibly TRBD1 (5 bases). Per the germline V gene, CDR1 is SGHNT and CDR2 is YENEEA. This CDR3 region has 13 residues. V lost 5 bases, J lost 6 bases, and 13 bases lay in between. CDR3 in amino acids: CASSPGWGAEAFF. CDR3 nucleotide sequence: TGTGCCAGCAGCCCCGGATGGGGGGCTGAAGCTTTCTTT.

The chain carries TRBV4-3 and TRBJ2-1, with 10 bases fitting TRBD2. V dropped 2 bases and J dropped 8; count of bases not matched to a gene: 15. Germline loops: CDR1 LGHNA, CDR2 YSLEER. This CDR3 comprises 18 residues. The CDR3, as DNA: TGCGCCAGCAGCCAAAGTAGGGTCCTAGCGGGAGTGGTCCATGAGCAGTTCTTC. Protein sequence: CASSQSRVLAGVVHEQFF.

This clone was seen just once. The chain uses TRBV5-6 and TRBJ1-2; no clear D. Looked up from germline, CDR1 is SGHDT and CDR2 is YYEEEE. V dropped 4 bases and J dropped 2 bases, with 21 bases sitting between them. This CDR3 comprises 17 residues. CDR3 in DNA: TGTGCCAGCAGCCCCCTCAGTGGGCAGGTAATAAACTATGGCTACACCTTC. It is translated as CASSPLSGQVINYGYTF.

The chain recombines TRBV28 with TRBJ2-7; tentatively, D is TRBD1 (6 bases). V was pared by 0 bases and J by 3 bases, with 12 bases between. The CDR3 runs to 15 residues. CDR1 and CDR2 (germline): MDHEN, SYDVKM. CDR3 sequence (DNA): TGTGCCAGCAGTTTATGGGGGCAGGGGAACTACGAGCAGTACTTC. It encodes CASSLWGQGNYEQYF.

This chain links TRBV15 with TRBJ1-4, with 7 bases fitting TRBD1. Germline CDR1 LNHNV, CDR2 YYDKDF (reference sequence). The CDR3 sequence is 15 residues long. J lost 4 bases, V lost 1 base, and 3 bases had no gene match. In DNA form, the CDR3 reads TGTGCCACCAGCAGAGCCCGACAGGGTAATGAAAAACTGTTTTTT. This translates into CATSRARQGNEKLFF.

The rearrangement uses TRBV3-1 (or the pseudogene TRBV3-2) and TRBJ1-1; D perhaps matches TRBD1 (5 bases). Germline CDR1 is LGHDT and CDR2 is YNNKEL (reference sequence). Between the trimmed V and J ends, which lost 8 bases and 2 bases, there was a span of 12 bases. This CDR3 comprises 13 residues. CDR3 loop: CASRRGLNTEAFF. CDR3 coding DNA: TGTGCCAGCCGGCGGGGACTTAACACTGAAGCTTTCTTT.

V usage is TRBV15 and J usage is TRBJ1-4, with a weak D call TRBD1 (6 bases). CDR3 length equals 17 residues. Trimming removed 1 base from V and 0 bases from J, with 12 bases in between. Germline CDR1 is LNHNV and CDR2 is YYDKDF (reference sequence). In DNA form, the CDR3 reads TGTGCCACCAGCAGAGTCCTCGGACAGACAACTAATGAAAAACTGTTTTTT. It translates to CATSRVLGQTTNEKLFF.

This chain connects TRBV7-2 to TRBJ2-1; TRBD2 agrees at 10 bases. Germline V gene lookup returns CDR1 SGHTA and CDR2 FQGNSA. V lost 4 bases and J lost 10; bases outside the gene matches: 7. The CDR3 consists of 14 residues. CDR3 protein: CASSSRLAGGEQFF. The CDR3 DNA sequence: TGTGCCAGCAGCTCACGCTTAGCGGGAGGCGAGCAGTTCTTC.

The V call is TRBV29-1, the J call TRBJ2-2; 7 bases agree with TRBD1. Germline loops: CDR1 SQVTM, CDR2 ANQGSEA. Trimming took 5 bases from V and 0 from J; bases not matched to a gene: 3. The CDR3 consists of 14 residues. CDR3 loop: CSVPGQPNTGELFF. The DNA of the CDR3 is TGCAGCGTTCCGGGACAGCCGAACACCGGGGAGCTGTTTTTT.

V usage is TRBV18 and J usage is TRBJ2-1, with unresolved D. Per germline, CDR1 KGHSH and CDR2 LQKENI. CDR3 size: 14 residues. V was clipped by 0 bases and J by 3 bases, with 6 bases between them. The CDR3 loop reads CASSPPSNYNEQFF. The CDR3 DNA reads TGTGCCAGCTCACCACCTAGCAACTACAATGAGCAGTTCTTC.

This sequence joins TRBV10-3 and TRBJ2-1; 8 positions match TRBD2. Germline V lookup: CDR1 ENHRY, CDR2 SYGVKD. This CDR3 spans 14 amino acids. The ends lost 8 bases at V and 2 bases at J; junction bases unmatched: 5. The CDR3 loop reads CAILAGFTYNEQFF. The CDR3 DNA reads TGTGCCATCTTAGCGGGATTCACCTACAATGAGCAGTTCTTC.

The chain uses TRBV2 and TRBJ2-7, with 9 bases lining up with TRBD1. The CDR3 consists of 15 residues. From germline, CDR1 is SNHLY and CDR2 FYNNEI. J lost 2 bases, V lost 9 bases, and 11 bases had no gene match. CDR3 residues: CASHQGQGHPYEQYF. CDR3 nucleotide sequence: TGTGCCAGTCACCAGGGACAGGGCCATCCCTACGAGCAGTACTTC.

The gene calls are TRBV3-1 (or the pseudogene TRBV3-2) and TRBJ1-4, with 9 bases that match TRBD1. J lost 5 bases, V lost 5 bases, and 6 bases had no gene match. This CDR3 spans 15 amino acids. In germline, CDR1 is LGHDT, CDR2 YNNKEL (reference sequence). CDR3 protein: CASSARQGVNEKLFF. The CDR3 nucleotides read TGTGCCAGCAGCGCCAGACAGGGGGTGAATGAAAAACTGTTTTTT.

The chain has TRBV7-7 and TRBJ2-5; tentative D call: TRBD2 (5 bases). This CDR3 has 13 amino acids. Germline lookup yields CDR1 SSHAT and CDR2 FNYEAQ (reference sequence). Between the trimmed V and J ends, which lost 6 bases and 7 bases, there was a span of 15 bases. CDR3 bases: TGTGCCAGCAGTTCCAACAGCGGAGGGACCCAGTACTTC. It specifies CASSSNSGGTQYF.

This chain links TRBV10-3 with TRBJ2-1; 8 bases align to TRBD2. The V gene end was trimmed by 4 bases and the J gene end by 3 bases; junction bases not matched to a gene: 11. From germline, CDR1 is ENHRY and CDR2 SYGVKD. The CDR3 spans 17 residues. Here the CDR3 DNA reads TGTGCCATCAGTGGCATTGTGGGGGCGGGAGGCTACAATGAGCAGTTCTTC. It specifies CAISGIVGAGGYNEQFF.

The chain joins TRBV2 to TRBJ2-2; 9 positions agree with TRBD1. The germline CDR1 and CDR2 sequences are SNHLY and FYNNEI. V lost 7 bases and J lost 7; bases outside the gene matches: 7. The CDR3 loop spans 14 amino acids. This CDR3 reads CASNKGQGFGELFF. CDR3 in DNA: TGTGCCAGCAACAAGGGACAGGGCTTCGGGGAGCTGTTTTTT.

The J gene is TRBJ2-7, the V gene TRBV7-2; D not certain. The germline V and J ends were trimmed by 2 bases and 5 bases, with 13 bases remaining between them. Germline V gives CDR1 SGHTA, CDR2 FQGNSA. The CDR3 has 14 amino acids. The CDR3 nucleotides are TGTGCCAGCAGCTTAATGAACTACCAGAACGAGCAGTACTTC. Its translation is CASSLMNYQNEQYF.

This sequence joins TRBV6-5 and TRBJ1-1; TRBD1 is a possible D gene (5 bases). Germline V gives CDR1 MNHEY, CDR2 SVGAGI. The length of the CDR3 is 12 residues. The germline V and J ends were trimmed by 8 bases and 3 bases, with 10 bases remaining between them. The CDR3 nucleotides read TGTGCCAGCTGGTCAGGGTACACTGAAGCTTTCTTT. Protein sequence: CASWSGYTEAFF.

The genes are TRBV3-1 (or the pseudogene TRBV3-2) and TRBJ2-5; TRBD2 is a possible D gene (5 bases). V dropped 8 bases and J dropped 4 bases, with 14 bases sitting between them. CDR3 length: 13 residues. The germline V gene has CDR1 LGHDT and CDR2 YNNKEL (reference sequence). The CDR3 DNA is TGTGCCAGCGCGGGCCGAGGGAGAGAGACCCAGTACTTC. Its translation is CASAGRGRETQYF.

This clone was seen only a few times. The V gene is TRBV29-1, the J gene TRBJ1-6; possibly TRBD1 for D (5 bases). This CDR3 has 14 amino acids. Trimming shortened V by 5 bases and J by 3 bases, and 11 bases separated the two germline ends. The germline V gene encodes CDR1 SQVTM and CDR2 ANQGSEA. The CDR3 spells CSVREGDYNSPLHF. CDR3 DNA: TGCAGCGTTAGAGAAGGGGACTATAATTCACCCCTCCACTTT.

The rearrangement uses TRBV13 and TRBJ2-1, with D unclear. The germline V gene has CDR1 PRHDT and CDR2 FYEKMQ (reference sequence). The CDR3 contains 12 residues. Trimming shortened V by 5 bases and J by 9 bases, and 11 bases separated the two germline ends. DNA for the CDR3: TGTGCCAGCAGCCAAAGTTCGCGTGAGCAGTTCTTC. Translated: CASSQSSREQFF.

This clone was detected once. The rearrangement uses TRBV28 and TRBJ2-2; D is undetermined. The CDR3 has 14 residues. The V end was cut by 7 bases, the J end by 3 bases, with 12 bases between. Germline values: CDR1 MDHEN, CDR2 SYDVKM. For the CDR3, the DNA is TGTGCCAGCACTAAAGACATATACACCGGGGAGCTGTTTTTT. This codes for CASTKDIYTGELFF.

V is TRBV7-2 and J is TRBJ2-3, with D unresolved. Trimming left V 5 bases short and J 0 bases short, with 12 bases between. The CDR3 has 15 amino acids. CDR1 is SGHTA, CDR2 FQGNSA, per germline. The CDR3 bases are TGTGCCAGCAGCCTATTTTCTACCAGCACAGATACGCAGTATTTT. Protein: CASSLFSTSTDTQYF. Complete variable domain (other parts from reference TRBV7-2 and TRBJ2-3): GAGVSQSPSNKVTEKGKDVELRCDPISGHTALYWYRQSLGQGLEFLIYFQGNSAPDKSGLPSDRFSAERTGGSVSTLTIQRTQQEDSAVYLCASSLFSTSTDTQYFGPGTRLTVL.

The V and J genes are TRBV5-3 and TRBJ2-1; 12 bases map to TRBD2. TRBV5-3 is known as an ORF, though its function is uncertain. The CDR3 sequence is 20 residues long. The trim removed 6 bases at V and 4 bases at J, leaving 20 bases unmatched. DNA of the CDR3: TGTGCCAGAACCGTAGGACTAGCGGGACGCACAACCCCATTTTACAATGAGCAGTTCTTC. Translated, it gives CARTVGLAGRTTPFYNEQFF.

V and J are TRBV25-1 and TRBJ2-3; D uncertain. The CDR3 covers 15 residues. V was trimmed by 1 base and J by 3 bases, leaving 11 bases between them. CDR1 and CDR2 from the germline V gene are MGHDK and SYGVNS. The chain's CDR3 is CASSELIASTDTQYF. CDR3 coding DNA: TGTGCCAGCAGTGAATTAATAGCTTCGACAGATACGCAGTATTTT.

This clone showed up just once. The J gene is TRBJ2-1, the V gene TRBV18; TRBD2 might be the D (6 bases). CDR1 and CDR2 (germline): KGHSH, LQKENI. The CDR3 has 13 amino acids. V lost 6 bases to trimming and J lost 8 bases, with 14 bases between them. The CDR3 region is CASSLSAGYEQFF. Written as DNA, the CDR3 is TGTGCCAGCTCCCTTTCAGCGGGCTATGAGCAGTTCTTC. Together with reference TRBV18 and TRBJ2-1, the CDR3 gives the full variable domain: NAGVMQNPRHLVRRRGQEARLRCSPMKGHSHVYWYRQLPEEGLKFMVYLQKENIIDESGMPKERFSAEFPKEGPSILRIQQVVRGDSAAYFCASSLSAGYEQFFGPGTRLTVL.

The chain uses TRBV4-1 and TRBJ1-5, with D maybe TRBD1 (5 bases). The CDR3 loop spans 15 amino acids. V was cut by 3 bases and J by 1 base, with 10 bases left in between. CDR1 is MGHRA, CDR2 YSYEKL, per germline. CDR3 amino acids: CASSHDPGSNQPQHF. The DNA of the CDR3 is TGCGCCAGCAGCCATGACCCAGGGAGCAATCAGCCCCAGCATTTT.

The V and J genes are TRBV7-2 and TRBJ2-3, with 12 positions matching TRBD2. This CDR3 is built from 14 residues. Per germline, CDR1 SGHTA and CDR2 FQGNSA. J was trimmed by 5 bases and V by 5 bases; bases with no gene match: 2. CDR3 nucleotides: TGTGCCAGCAGCCCGACTAGCGGGAGAGATACGCAGTATTTT. It yields the protein CASSPTSGRDTQYF. Filled out from reference TRBV7-2 and TRBJ2-3, the complete variable domain reads GAGVSQSPSNKVTEKGKDVELRCDPISGHTALYWYRQSLGQGLEFLIYFQGNSAPDKSGLPSDRFSAERTGGSVSTLTIQRTQQEDSAVYLCASSPTSGRDTQYFGPGTRLTVL.